This T cell receptor beta chain was documented in a study of blood T cell repertoires in COVID-19. Study context: The cDNA or gDNA used as material had been derived from T cells, B-cell-depleted T cells, or PBMCs.

This clone appeared a single time. CDR1 is SGHAT and CDR2 is FQNNGV in the germline V gene. The length of the CDR3 is 18 residues. V was pared by 2 bases and J by 0 bases, with 10 bases of the junction left unmatched. As originally analysed: Estimated nucleated cell counts came from reference gene primer amplification. Profiling relied on immunoSEQ multiplex PCR, and the TCRdb table lists in-frame clones only, not all of them. V, J and clone size derive from that table, while D and trimming were established from the DNA sequence. This table holds 60,000 or so clones, 75% to 90% found once. V usage is TRBV11-2 and J usage is TRBJ2-1; 7 bases map to TRBD1. The sequenced sample consisted of peripheral blood. The source of this sequence is a human donor with acute or convalescent COVID-19. The donor label of this sample is uncertain. CDR3 DNA: TGTGCCAGCAGCTTATCAACGGGACAGATTTTCTCCTACAATGAGCAGTTCTTC. Amino acid sequence: CASSLSTGQIFSYNEQFF.